Listed below are T cell receptor beta chains from one sample, sequenced in a study of beta chain features in type 1 diabetes. Produced via immunoSEQ multiplex PCR; TCRdb's table is partial and in-frame only. The table lists some 240,000 clones, approximately 10% of them singletons. The sequenced sample was central memory CD4+ T cells from blood. These receptors all stem from a man aged 18 to 30 in good health. Each CDR3 is given with its conserved first and last residue. D genes are given only for firm matches. Clone size is stated in some rows and not others, as once, few, many or a class when expanded.

V,J,size,D,length,DNA,CDR3
TRBV29-1,TRBJ1-2,many,.,13,TGCAGCGTTGAACCCTCGGACACGAAGGGCTACACCTTC,CSVEPSDTKGYTF
TRBV6-1,TRBJ2-1,.,.,15,TGTGCCAGCAGTTTGAGGGGGTCCCTCTACAATGAGCAGTTCTTC,CASSLRGSLYNEQFF
TRBV29-1,TRBJ2-3,many,TRBD1,14,TGCAGCGTGCACAGGACAGGGTCCACAGATACGCAGTATTTT,CSVHRTGSTDTQYF
TRBV2,TRBJ1-1,.,.,13,TGTGCCAGCAGTGTGACAGCGAACACTGAAGCTTTCTTT,CASSVTANTEAFF
TRBV7-2,TRBJ2-5,.,.,15,TGTGCCAGCAGCTTAGCCCAGGGCGGTGGAGAGACCCAGTACTTC,CASSLAQGGGETQYF
TRBV14,TRBJ2-7,many,.,15,TGTGCCAGCAGCCTACCCGGGACGAAAGCCTACGAGCAGTACTTC,CASSLPGTKAYEQYF
TRBV14,TRBJ2-3,many,TRBD2,17,TGTGCCAGCAGCCTTGGAGGGGGCGCGGGAGGGCAAGATACGCAGTATTTT,CASSLGGGAGGQDTQYF
TRBV28,TRBJ2-5,many,.,15,TGTGCCAGCAGTTTATACGGCAGGGGAGGGGAGACCCAGTACTTC,CASSLYGRGGETQYF
TRBV5-4,TRBJ2-5,few,.,13,TGTGCCAGCAGCTTGGTGTTCGAAGAGACCCAGTACTTC,CASSLVFEETQYF
TRBV18,TRBJ2-7,.,.,12,TGTGCCAGCTCACCGAGGGGCCACGAGCAGTACTTC,CASSPRGHEQYF
TRBV29-1,TRBJ2-1,.,.,13,TGCAGCGCCGCAGGTGGGGTGCTTGGTGAGCAGTTCTTC,CSAAGGVLGEQFF
TRBV5-1,TRBJ2-2,.,.,15,TGCGCCAGCAGCTTAGGGCTCTTGAACACCGGGGAGCTGTTTTTT,CASSLGLLNTGELFF
TRBV5-1,TRBJ2-1,few,TRBD2,17,TGCGCCAGCAGCTTGGGGACTAGCGGGAGTTACTACAATGAGCAGTTCTTC,CASSLGTSGSYYNEQFF
TRBV7-2,TRBJ2-5,.,.,12,TGTGCCAGCAGCTTAGTCAGGGAGACCCAGTACTTC,CASSLVRETQYF
TRBV7-9,TRBJ2-2,.,.,13,TGTGCCAGCAGCCTTCAAGCGATCGGGGAGCTGTTTTTT,CASSLQAIGELFF
TRBV5-1,TRBJ2-1,few,.,14,TGCGCCAGCAGCGGGGCGACGGGGATTAATGAGCAGTTCTTC,CASSGATGINEQFF
TRBV21-1,TRBJ2-7,few,.,16,TGTGCCAGCAGCAAAGCGCTACCGGACTTGGTCTACGAGCAGTACTTC,CASSKALPDLVYEQYF
TRBV6-6,TRBJ2-1,.,.,13,TGTGCCAGCAGCACGACTAGGGCCAATGAGCAGTTCTTC,CASSTTRANEQFF